This T cell receptor beta chain was observed in a study of Graves' ophthalmopathy and Graves' hyperthyroidism. Study outcomes and limitations: The authors also found most expanded thyroid clonotypes above 0.001 frequency in blood. Discriminating ophthalmopathy from stable hyperthyroidism, a 13-signature model attained a sensitivity of approximately 85% and a specificity of about 81%.

Points on this clonotype: The antigen remains unidentified.

Researchers took RNA transcripts and amplified TCR beta CDR3 regions from them. Second-round multiplex PCR came after first-round RT-PCR with HTBI primers. From the multiplex PCR reads, TCRdb called clonotypes with MiXCR, one entry per CDR3 protein. Of approximately 640,000 distinct CDR3 sequences in the sample, approximately 39% were seen once. Excluded: other autoimmune disease, uncontrolled infection, pregnancy or lactation. PBMCs were isolated by Ficoll-Paque density gradient centrifugation, using about 9.5 ml of fresh peripheral blood as the starting material. The V and J ends lost 4 bases and 2 bases respectively, with 12 bases between them. Germline-derived CDR1 and CDR2 are SGHTA and FQGNSA. The CDR3 covers 15 residues.

The sample was peripheral blood. This receptor was taken from an adult man with Graves' ophthalmopathy. The chain combines TRBV7-2 with TRBJ1-3; a weak D match, TRBD1 (6 bases). The CDR3 sequence is CASSSVGDTGNTIYF. In DNA, the CDR3 is TGTGCCAGCAGCTCGGTAGGGGACACTGGAAACACCATATATTTT. Full variable domain (outside the CDR3, taken from reference TRBV7-2 and TRBJ1-3): GAGVSQSPSNKVTEKGKDVELRCDPISGHTALYWYRQSLGQGLEFLIYFQGNSAPDKSGLPSDRFSAERTGGSVSTLTIQRTQQEDSAVYLCASSSVGDTGNTIYFGEGSWLTVV.